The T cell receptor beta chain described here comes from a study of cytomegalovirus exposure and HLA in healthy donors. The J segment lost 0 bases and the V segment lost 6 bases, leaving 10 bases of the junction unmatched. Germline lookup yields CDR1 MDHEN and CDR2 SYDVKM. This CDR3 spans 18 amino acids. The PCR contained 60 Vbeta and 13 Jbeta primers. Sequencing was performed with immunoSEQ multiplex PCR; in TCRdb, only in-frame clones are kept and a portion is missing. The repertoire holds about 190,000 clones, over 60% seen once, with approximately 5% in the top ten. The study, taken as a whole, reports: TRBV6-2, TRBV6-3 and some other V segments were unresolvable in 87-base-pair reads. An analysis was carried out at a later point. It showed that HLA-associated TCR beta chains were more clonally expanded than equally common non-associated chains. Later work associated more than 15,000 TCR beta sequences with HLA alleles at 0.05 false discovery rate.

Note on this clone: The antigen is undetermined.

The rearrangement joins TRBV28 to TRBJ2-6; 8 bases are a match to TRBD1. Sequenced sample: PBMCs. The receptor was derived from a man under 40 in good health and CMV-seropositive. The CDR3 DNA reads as TGTGCCAGCAGCTCTCCGGGACAGGTACACTCTGGGGCCAACGTCCTGACTTTC. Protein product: CASSSPGQVHSGANVLTF.